This T cell receptor beta chain was recorded in a study of blood T cell repertoires in COVID-19. Profiling relied on immunoSEQ multiplex PCR, and the TCRdb table lists in-frame clones only, not all of them. The table has under 350,000 clones, 80% to 90% seen once; the top ten hold 4% to 5.5%. With regard to this clone: Distinct nucleotide sequences in the sample also encode this CDR3.

Specimen: PBMCs or T cells enriched from blood (not recorded which). The origin of this receptor is a woman in her thirties or forties with acute COVID-19.

The CDR3 region is CASSLGTAEKLFF. The DNA of the CDR3 is TGTGCCAGCAGCTTAGGGACAGCTGAAAAACTGTTTTTT. The chain joins TRBV11-2 to TRBJ1-4, with D possibly being TRBD1 (6 bases). The CDR3 consists of 13 residues. The V end lost 1 base, the J end lost 7 bases, and 7 bases lay between the germline ends. Germline CDR1 reads SGHAT; CDR2 reads FQNNGV.